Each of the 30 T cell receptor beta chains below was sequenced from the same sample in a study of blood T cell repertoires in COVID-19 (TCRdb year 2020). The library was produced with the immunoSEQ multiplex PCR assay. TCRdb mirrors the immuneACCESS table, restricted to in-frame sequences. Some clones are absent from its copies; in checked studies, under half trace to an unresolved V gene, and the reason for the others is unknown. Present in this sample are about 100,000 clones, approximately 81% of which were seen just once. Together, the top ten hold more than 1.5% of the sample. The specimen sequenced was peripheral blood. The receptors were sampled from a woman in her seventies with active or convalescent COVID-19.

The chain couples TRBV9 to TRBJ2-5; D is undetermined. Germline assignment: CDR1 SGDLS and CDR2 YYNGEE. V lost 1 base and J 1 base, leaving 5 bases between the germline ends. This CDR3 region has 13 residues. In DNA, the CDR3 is TGTGCCAGCAGCGTATACGGCCAAGAGACCCAGTACTTC. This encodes CASSVYGQETQYF.

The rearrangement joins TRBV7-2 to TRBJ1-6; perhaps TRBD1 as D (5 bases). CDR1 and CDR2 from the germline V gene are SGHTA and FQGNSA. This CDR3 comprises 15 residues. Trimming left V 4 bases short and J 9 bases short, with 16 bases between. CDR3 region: CASSSTAGMVSPLHF. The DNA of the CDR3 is TGTGCCAGCAGCTCGACAGCAGGGATGGTTTCACCCCTCCACTTT.

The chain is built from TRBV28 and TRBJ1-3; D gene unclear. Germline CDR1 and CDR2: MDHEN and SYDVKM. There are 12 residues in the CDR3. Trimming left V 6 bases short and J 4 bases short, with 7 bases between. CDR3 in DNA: TGTGCCAGCAGGCCTAGGGGAAACACCATATATTTT. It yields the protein CASRPRGNTIYF.

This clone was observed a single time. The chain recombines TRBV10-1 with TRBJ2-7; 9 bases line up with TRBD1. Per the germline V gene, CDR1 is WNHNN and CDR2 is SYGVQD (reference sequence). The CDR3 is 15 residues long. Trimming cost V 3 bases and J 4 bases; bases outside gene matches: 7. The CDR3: CASSDPGTGQYEQYF. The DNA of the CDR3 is TGCGCCAGCAGTGACCCCGGGACAGGGCAGTACGAGCAGTACTTC.

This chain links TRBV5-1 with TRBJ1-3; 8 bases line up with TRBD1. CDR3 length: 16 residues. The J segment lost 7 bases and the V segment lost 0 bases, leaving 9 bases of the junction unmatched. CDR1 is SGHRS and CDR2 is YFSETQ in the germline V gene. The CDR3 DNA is TGCGCCAGCAGCTTGGACCAGGGGGCGATTGGCAACACCATATATTTT. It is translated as CASSLDQGAIGNTIYF.

The CDR3 DNA sequence: TGTGCCAGCAGCAGCTCGGACAGGGAAGCTGGAAACACCATATATTTT. It codes for CASSSSDREAGNTIYF. This rearrangement joins TRBV7-9 to TRBJ1-3, with TRBD1 identical over 8 bases. After removal of 5 bases from V and 2 bases from J, the junction contained 8 bases not matched to a gene. This CDR3 has 16 amino acids. The V gene's germline CDR1 is SEHNR and CDR2 FQNEAQ (reference sequence).

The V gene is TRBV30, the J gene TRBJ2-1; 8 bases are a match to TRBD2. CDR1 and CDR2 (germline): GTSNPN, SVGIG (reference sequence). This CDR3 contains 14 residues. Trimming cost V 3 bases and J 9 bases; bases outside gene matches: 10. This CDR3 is CAWSAGTRLAEQFF. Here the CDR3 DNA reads TGTGCCTGGAGCGCCGGGACTAGGTTGGCTGAGCAGTTCTTC.

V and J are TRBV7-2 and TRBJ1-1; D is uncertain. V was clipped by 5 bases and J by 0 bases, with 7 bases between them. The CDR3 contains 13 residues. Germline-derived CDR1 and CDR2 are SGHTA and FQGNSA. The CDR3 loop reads CASSPHVNTEAFF. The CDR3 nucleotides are TGTGCCAGCAGCCCCCATGTGAACACTGAAGCTTTCTTT. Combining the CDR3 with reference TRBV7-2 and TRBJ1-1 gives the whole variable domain GAGVSQSPSNKVTEKGKDVELRCDPISGHTALYWYRQSLGQGLEFLIYFQGNSAPDKSGLPSDRFSAERTGGSVSTLTIQRTQQEDSAVYLCASSPHVNTEAFFGQGTRLTVV.

In nucleotides, the CDR3 is TGTGCCAGTACGGGACAGACGACTACCTACGAGCAGTACTTC. This sequence encodes CASTGQTTTYEQYF. The V call is TRBV28, the J call TRBJ2-7, with TRBD1 matching over 7 bases. From germline, CDR1 is MDHEN and CDR2 SYDVKM. V gave up 9 bases and J gave up 2 bases; unmatched junction bases: 10. The CDR3 runs 14 residues.

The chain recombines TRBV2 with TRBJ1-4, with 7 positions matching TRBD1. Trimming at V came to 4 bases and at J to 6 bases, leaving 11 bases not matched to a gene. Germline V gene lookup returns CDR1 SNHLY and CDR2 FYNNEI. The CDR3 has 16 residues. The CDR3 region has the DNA TGTGCCAGCAGTGGAGGTACAGGCCAGGGGGATGAAAAACTGTTTTTT. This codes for CASSGGTGQGDEKLFF.

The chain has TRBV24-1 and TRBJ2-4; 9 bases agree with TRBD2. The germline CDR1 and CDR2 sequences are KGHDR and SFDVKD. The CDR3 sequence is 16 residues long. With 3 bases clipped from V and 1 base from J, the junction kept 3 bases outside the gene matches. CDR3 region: CATSDASGEAKNIQYF. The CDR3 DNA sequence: TGTGCCACCAGTGATGCTAGCGGGGAGGCCAAAAACATTCAGTACTTC.

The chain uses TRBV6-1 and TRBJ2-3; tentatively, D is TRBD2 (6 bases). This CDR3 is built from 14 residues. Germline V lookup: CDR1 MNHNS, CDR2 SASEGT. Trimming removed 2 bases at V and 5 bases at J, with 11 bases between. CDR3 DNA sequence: TGTGCCAGCAGTGAACCGGGCGGGGAAGATACGCAGTATTTT. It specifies CASSEPGGEDTQYF.

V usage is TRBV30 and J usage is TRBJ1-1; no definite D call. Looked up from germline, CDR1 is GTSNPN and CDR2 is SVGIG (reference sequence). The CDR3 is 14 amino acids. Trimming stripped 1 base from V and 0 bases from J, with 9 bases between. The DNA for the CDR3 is TGTGCCTGGAGTGAAGACACCTTGAACACTGAAGCTTTCTTT. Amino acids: CAWSEDTLNTEAFF. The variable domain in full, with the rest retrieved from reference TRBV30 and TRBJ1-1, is SQTIHQWPATLVQPVGSPLSLECTVEGTSNPNLYWYRQAAGRGLQLLFYSVGIGQISSEVPQNLSASRPQDRQFILSSKKLLLSDSGFYLCAWSEDTLNTEAFFGQGTRLTVV.

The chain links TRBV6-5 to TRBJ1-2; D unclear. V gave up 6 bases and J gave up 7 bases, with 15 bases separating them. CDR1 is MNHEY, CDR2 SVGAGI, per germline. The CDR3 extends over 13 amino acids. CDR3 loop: CASSATRRGGYTF. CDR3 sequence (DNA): TGTGCCAGCAGCGCTACTCGGCGGGGTGGCTACACCTTC.

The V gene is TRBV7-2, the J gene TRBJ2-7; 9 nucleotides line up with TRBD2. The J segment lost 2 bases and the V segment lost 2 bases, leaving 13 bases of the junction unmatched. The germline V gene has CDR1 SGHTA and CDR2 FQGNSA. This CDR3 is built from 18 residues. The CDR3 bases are TGTGCCAGCAGCTTATCACCCTCGACTAGCGGTAACCCCTACGAGCAGTACTTC. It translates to CASSLSPSTSGNPYEQYF.

For the CDR3, the DNA is TGTGCCAGCAGCAGGGGGGGTTCGGACACTGAAGCTTTCTTT. Protein: CASSRGGSDTEAFF. The chain is built from TRBV9 and TRBJ1-1, with D perhaps TRBD1 (6 bases). The CDR3 sequence is 14 residues long. Looked up from germline, CDR1 is SGDLS and CDR2 is YYNGEE. V was shortened by 4 bases and J by 3 bases, with 13 bases between the two germline ends.

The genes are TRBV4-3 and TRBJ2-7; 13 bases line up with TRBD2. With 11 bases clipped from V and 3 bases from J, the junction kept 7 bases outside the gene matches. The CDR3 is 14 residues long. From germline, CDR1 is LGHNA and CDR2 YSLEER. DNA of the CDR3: TGCGCCCGCGGGACTAGCGGGGAAGACTACGAGCAGTACTTC. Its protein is CARGTSGEDYEQYF.

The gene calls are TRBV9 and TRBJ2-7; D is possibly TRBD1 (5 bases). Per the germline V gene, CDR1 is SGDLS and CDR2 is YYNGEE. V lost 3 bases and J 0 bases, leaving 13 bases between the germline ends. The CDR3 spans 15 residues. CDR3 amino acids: CASSENTGNSYEQYF. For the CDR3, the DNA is TGTGCCAGCAGCGAAAACACAGGAAACTCCTACGAGCAGTACTTC.

The CDR3 DNA follows: TGTGCCAGCAGCTTGGCGGGGGGCCAGGGAAACACCATATATTTT. Protein: CASSLAGGQGNTIYF. The chain carries TRBV5-6 and TRBJ1-3, with D possibly matching TRBD1 (6 bases). From germline, CDR1 is SGHDT and CDR2 YYEEEE. This CDR3 has 15 residues. With 0 bases removed from V and 4 bases from J, the gap between germline ends came to 11 bases.

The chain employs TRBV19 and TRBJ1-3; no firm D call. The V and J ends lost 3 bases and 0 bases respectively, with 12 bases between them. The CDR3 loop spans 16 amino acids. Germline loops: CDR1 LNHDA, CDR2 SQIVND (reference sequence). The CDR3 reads CASSMAGDLSGNTIYF. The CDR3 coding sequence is TGTGCCAGTAGTATGGCGGGTGATCTCTCTGGAAACACCATATATTTT.

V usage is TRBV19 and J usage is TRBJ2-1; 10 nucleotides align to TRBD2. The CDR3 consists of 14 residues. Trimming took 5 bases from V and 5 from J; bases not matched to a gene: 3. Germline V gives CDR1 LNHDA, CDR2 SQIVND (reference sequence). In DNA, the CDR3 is TGTGCCAGTAGTCCAGGACTAGCGGACAATGAGCAGTTCTTC. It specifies CASSPGLADNEQFF.

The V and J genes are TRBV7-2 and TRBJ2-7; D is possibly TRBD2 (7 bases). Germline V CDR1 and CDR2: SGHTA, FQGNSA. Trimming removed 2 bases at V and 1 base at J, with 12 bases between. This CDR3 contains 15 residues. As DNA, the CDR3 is TGTGCCAGCAGCTTAATCGGGGGGCCATCCTACGAGCAGTACTTC. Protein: CASSLIGGPSYEQYF.

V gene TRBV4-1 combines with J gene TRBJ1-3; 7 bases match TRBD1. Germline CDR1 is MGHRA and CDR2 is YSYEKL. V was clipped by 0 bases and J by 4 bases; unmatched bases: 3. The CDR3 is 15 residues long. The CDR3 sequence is CASSQEGTVGNTIYF. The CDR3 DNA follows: TGCGCCAGCAGCCAAGAGGGGACAGTCGGAAACACCATATATTTT.

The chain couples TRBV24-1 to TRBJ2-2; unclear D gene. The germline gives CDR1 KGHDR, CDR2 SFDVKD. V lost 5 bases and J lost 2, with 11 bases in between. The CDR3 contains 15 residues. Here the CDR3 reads CATSAIEANTGELFF. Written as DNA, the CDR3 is TGTGCCACCAGTGCAATTGAAGCAAACACCGGGGAGCTGTTTTTT.

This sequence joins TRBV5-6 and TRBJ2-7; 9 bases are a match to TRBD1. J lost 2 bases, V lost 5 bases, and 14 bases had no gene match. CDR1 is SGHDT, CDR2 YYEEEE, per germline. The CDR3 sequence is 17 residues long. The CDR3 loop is CASSQPGQGYNTYEQYF. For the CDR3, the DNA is TGTGCCAGCAGTCAACCGGGACAGGGATATAACACCTACGAGCAGTACTTC.

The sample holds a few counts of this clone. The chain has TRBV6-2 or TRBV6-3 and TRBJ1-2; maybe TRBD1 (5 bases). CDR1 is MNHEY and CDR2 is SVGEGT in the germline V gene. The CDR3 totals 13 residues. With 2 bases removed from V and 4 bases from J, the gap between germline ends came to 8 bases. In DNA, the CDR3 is TGTGCCAGCAGTTACAGACAGAGCTATGGCTACACCTTC. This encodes CASSYRQSYGYTF.

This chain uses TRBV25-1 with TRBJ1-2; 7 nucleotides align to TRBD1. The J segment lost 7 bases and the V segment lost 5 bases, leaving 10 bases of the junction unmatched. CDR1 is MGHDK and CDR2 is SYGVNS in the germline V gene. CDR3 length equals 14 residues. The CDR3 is CASSPGQLLGGYTF. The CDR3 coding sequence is TGTGCCAGCAGTCCGGGACAGCTGCTTGGTGGCTACACCTTC.

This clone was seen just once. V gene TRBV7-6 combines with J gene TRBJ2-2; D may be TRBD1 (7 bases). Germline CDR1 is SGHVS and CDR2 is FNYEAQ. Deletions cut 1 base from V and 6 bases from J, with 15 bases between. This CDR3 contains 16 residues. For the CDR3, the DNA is TGTGCCAGCAGCTTAGGGACAGGAGGGTACGCCGGGGAGCTGTTTTTT. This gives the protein CASSLGTGGYAGELFF.

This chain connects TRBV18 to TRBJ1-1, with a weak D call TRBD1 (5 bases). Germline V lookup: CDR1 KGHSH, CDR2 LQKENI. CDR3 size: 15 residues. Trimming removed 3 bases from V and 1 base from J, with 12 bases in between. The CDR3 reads CASSPGGTENTEAFF. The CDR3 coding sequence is TGTGCCAGCTCACCCGGAGGGACGGAGAACACTGAAGCTTTCTTT.

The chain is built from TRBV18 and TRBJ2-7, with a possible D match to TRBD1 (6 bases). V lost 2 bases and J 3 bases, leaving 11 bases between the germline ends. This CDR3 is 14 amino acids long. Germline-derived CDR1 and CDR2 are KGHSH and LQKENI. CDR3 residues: CASSPDRQVYEQYF. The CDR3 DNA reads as TGTGCCAGCTCACCAGACAGGCAAGTCTACGAGCAGTACTTC. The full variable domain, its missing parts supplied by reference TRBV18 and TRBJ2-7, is NAGVMQNPRHLVRRRGQEARLRCSPMKGHSHVYWYRQLPEEGLKFMVYLQKENIIDESGMPKERFSAEFPKEGPSILRIQQVVRGDSAAYFCASSPDRQVYEQYFGPGTRLTVT.